This T cell receptor (beta chain) was found in a study of T-cell memory formation after mild COVID-19. Note on this clonotype: Its antigen is not identified.

General study findings and limits: Pre-infection memory contained some responding clones, which suggested that cross-reactive memory had joined. Day 15 to 85 contractors were CD4/CD8 balanced; later expanders leaned CD4+.

TCRalpha and TCRbeta libraries used 5'RACE with constant-segment primers and UMIs. One entry per CDR3 protein, called by TCRdb with MiXCR from the 5' RACE reads. This table has roughly 480,000 distinct CDR3 sequences, approximately 25% appearing once. Trimming left V 5 bases short and J 4 bases short, with 16 bases between. This CDR3 has 15 amino acids. Germline V gene data show CDR1 as SGHAT and CDR2 as FQNNGV. Material: PBMCs or a T cell subset sorted from them (not recorded which). This rearrangement joins TRBV11-2 to TRBJ2-3; possibly TRBD1 for D (6 bases). The TCR sequence derives from an adult woman who had mild COVID-19 (a few samples of this study predate the infection). Cell type and time point are not known. The CDR3 nucleotides are TGTGCCAGCAGCAGAACAGGGAGTTCTGCAGATACGCAGTATTTT. Its protein product is CASSRTGSSADTQYF.